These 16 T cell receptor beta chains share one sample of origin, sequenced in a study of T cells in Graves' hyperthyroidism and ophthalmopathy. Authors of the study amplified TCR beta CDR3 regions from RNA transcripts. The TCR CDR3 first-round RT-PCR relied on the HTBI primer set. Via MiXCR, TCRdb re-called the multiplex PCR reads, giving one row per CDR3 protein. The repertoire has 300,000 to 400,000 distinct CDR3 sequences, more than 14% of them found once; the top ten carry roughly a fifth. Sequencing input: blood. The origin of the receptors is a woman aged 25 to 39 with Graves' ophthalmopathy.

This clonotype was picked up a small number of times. This CDR3 is CASSYRDYPRAYNSPLHF. DNA for the CDR3: TGTGCCAGCAGTTACAGGGATTATCCCAGAGCCTATAATTCACCCCTCCACTTT. The chain joins TRBV28 to TRBJ1-6, with a tentative D call TRBD1 (6 bases). V lost 4 bases, J lost 2 bases, and 18 bases lay in between. The germline CDR1 and CDR2 sequences are MDHEN and SYDVKM. The CDR3 totals 18 residues.

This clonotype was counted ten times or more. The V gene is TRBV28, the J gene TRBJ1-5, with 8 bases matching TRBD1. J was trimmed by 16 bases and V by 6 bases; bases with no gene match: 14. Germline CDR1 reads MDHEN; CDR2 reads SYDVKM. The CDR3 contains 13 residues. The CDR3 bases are TGTGCCAGCAGCACCGGGACAGGATCCGGTATACATTTT. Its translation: CASSTGTGSGIHF.

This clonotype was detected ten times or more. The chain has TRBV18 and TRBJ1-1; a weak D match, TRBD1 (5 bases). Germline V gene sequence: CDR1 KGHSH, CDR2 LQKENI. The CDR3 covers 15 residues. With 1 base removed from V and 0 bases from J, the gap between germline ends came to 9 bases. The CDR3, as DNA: TGTGCCAGCTCACCACGCGGGGGAATGAACACTGAAGCTTTCTTT. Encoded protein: CASSPRGGMNTEAFF.

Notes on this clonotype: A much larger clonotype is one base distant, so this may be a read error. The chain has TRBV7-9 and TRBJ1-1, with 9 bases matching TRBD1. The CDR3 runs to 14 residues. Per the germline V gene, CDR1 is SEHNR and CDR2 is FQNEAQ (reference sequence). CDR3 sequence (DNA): TGTGCCAGCAGCCGACAGGGGGTGGACACTGAAACTTTCTTT. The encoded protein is CASSRQGVDTETFF.

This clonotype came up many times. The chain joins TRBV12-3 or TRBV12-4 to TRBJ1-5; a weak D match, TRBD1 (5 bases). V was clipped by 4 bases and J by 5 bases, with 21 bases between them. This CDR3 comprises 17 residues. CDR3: CASSSGAQFRRDQPQHF. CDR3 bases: TGTGCCAGCAGTTCCGGGGCACAGTTTAGGAGGGATCAGCCCCAGCATTTT.

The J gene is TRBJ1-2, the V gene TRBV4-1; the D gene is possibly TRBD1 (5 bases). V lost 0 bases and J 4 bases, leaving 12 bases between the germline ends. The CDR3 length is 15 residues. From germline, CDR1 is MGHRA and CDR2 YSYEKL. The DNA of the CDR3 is TGCGCCAGCAGCCAAGAGGGACTGGCGGTCTATGGCTACACCTTC. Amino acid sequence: CASSQEGLAVYGYTF.

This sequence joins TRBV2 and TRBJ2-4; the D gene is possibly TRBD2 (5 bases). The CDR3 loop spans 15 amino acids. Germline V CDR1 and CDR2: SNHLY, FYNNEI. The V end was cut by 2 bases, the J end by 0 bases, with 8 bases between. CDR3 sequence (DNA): TGTGCCAGCAGTGAAAGGGAGTTAGCCAAAAACATTCAGTACTTC. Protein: CASSERELAKNIQYF.

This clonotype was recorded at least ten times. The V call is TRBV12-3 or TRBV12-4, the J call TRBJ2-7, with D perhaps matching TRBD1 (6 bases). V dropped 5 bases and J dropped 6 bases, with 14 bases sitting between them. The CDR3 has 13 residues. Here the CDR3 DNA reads TGTGCCAGCAGTCGGACAGTGGAACCCGAGCAGTACTTC. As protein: CASSRTVEPEQYF.

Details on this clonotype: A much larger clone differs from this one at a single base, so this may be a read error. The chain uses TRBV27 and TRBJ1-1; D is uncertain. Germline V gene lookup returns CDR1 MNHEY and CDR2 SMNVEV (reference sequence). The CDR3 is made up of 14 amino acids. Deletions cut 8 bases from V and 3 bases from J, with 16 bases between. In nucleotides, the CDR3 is TGTGCCAGCGGTCCCGTTGGGTTGGACACTGAAGCTTTCTTT. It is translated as CASGPVGLDTEAFF.

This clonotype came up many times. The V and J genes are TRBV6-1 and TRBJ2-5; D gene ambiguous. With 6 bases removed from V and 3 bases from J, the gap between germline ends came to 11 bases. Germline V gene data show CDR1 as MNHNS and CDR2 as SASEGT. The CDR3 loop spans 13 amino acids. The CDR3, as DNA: TGTGCCAGCAGCCGGAACCTAAAAGAGACCCAGTACTTC. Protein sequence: CASSRNLKETQYF.

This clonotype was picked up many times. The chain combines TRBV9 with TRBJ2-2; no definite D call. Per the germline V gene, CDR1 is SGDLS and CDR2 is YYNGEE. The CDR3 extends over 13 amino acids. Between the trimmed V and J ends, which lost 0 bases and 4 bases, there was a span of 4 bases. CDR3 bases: TGTGCCAGCAGCGTAGTAGGCACCGGGGAGCTGTTTTTT. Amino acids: CASSVVGTGELFF.

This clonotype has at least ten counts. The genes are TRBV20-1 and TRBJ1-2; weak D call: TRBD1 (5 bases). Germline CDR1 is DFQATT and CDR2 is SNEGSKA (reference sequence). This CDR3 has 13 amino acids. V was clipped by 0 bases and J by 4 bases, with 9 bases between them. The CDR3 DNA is TGCAGTGCTAGAGAAGGGACCCTCTATGGCTACACCTTC. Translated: CSAREGTLYGYTF.

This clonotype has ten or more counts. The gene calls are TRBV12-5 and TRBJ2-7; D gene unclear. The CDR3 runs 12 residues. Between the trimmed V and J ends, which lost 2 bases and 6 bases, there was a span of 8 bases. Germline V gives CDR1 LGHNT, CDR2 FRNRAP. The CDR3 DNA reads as TGTGCTAGTGGTTTGTTCTCTGCCGAGCAGTACTTC. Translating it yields CASGLFSAEQYF.

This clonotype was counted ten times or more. The CDR3 region is CASSQGDWTAKNNEQFF. The CDR3 DNA sequence: TGCGCCAGCAGCCAAGGCGACTGGACAGCCAAAAACAATGAGCAGTTCTTC. This chain joins TRBV4-1 and TRBJ2-1; D possibly corresponds to TRBD1 (6 bases). From germline, CDR1 is MGHRA and CDR2 YSYEKL. The V and J ends lost 1 base and 5 bases respectively, with 18 bases between them. The CDR3 totals 17 residues.

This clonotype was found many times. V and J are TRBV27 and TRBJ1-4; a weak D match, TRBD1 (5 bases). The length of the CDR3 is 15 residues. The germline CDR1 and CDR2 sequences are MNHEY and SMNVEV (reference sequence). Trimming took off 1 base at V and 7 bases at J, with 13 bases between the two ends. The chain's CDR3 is CASSLWAGIAEKLFF. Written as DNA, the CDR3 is TGTGCCAGCAGTTTATGGGCAGGGATCGCTGAAAAACTGTTTTTT.

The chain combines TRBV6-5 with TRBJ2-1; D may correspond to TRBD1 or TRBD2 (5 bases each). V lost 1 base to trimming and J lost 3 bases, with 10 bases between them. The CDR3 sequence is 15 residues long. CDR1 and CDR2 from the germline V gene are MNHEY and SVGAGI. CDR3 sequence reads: CASSYYGTNYNEQFF. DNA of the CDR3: TGTGCCAGCAGTTACTACGGGACCAACTACAATGAGCAGTTCTTC.